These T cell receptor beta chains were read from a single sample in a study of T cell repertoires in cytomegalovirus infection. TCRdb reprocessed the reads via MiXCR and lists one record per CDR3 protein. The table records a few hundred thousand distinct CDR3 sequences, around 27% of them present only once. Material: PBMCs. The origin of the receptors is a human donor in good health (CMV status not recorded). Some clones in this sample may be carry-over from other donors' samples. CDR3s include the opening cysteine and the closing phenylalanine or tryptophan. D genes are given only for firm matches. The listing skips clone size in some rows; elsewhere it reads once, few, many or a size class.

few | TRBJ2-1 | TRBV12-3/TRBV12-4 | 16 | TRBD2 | CASSPPGLAGANEQFF | TGTGCCAGCAGTCCCCCCGGACTAGCGGGGGCCAATGAGCAGTTCTTC
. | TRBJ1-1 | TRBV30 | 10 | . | CAQAATEAFF | TGTGCCCAGGCTGCCACTGAAGCTTTCTTT
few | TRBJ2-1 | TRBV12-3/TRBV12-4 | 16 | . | CASSLSPWRDDNEQFF | TGTGCCAGCAGTTTATCCCCATGGCGGGACGACAATGAGCAGTTCTTC
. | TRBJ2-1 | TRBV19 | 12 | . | CASSSGGGEQFF | TGTGCCAGCTCCTCCGGGGGCGGTGAGCAGTTCTTC
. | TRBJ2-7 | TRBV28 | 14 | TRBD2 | CASRSGAKVYEQYF | TGTGCCAGCAGGAGCGGGGCGAAGGTGTACGAGCAGTACTTC
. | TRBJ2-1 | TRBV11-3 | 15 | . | CASSERRSSYNEQFF | TGTGCCAGCAGTGAGAGGAGGAGCTCCTACAATGAGCAGTTCTTC
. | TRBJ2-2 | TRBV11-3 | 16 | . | CASSSRDPEGAGELFF | TGTGCCAGCAGCTCGCGGGATCCCGAAGGCGCCGGGGAGCTGTTTTTT
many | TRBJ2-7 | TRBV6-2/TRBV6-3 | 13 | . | CASSYGGLYEQYF | TGTGCCAGCAGTTACGGGGGCCTCTACGAGCAGTACTTC
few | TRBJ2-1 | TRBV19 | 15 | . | CASKSPGGRPNEQFF | TGTGCCAGTAAATCGCCAGGGGGGCGGCCTAATGAGCAGTTCTTC
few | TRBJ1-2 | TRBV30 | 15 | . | CAWSVPDTRNYGYTF | TGTGCCTGGAGTGTACCGGACACTCGAAACTATGGCTACACCTTC
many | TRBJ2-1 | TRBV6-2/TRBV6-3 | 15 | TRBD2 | CASSYGAGAYNEQFF | TGTGCCAGCAGTTATGGCGCGGGGGCCTACAATGAGCAGTTCTTC
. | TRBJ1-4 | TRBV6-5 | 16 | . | CASRPAQASTNEKLFF | TGTGCCAGCAGACCCGCGCAGGCGAGTACTAATGAAAAACTGTTTTTT
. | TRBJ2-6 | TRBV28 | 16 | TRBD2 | CASSSGGGGGANVLTF | TGTGCCAGCAGCTCCGGCGGGGGAGGAGGGGCCAACGTCCTGACTTTC
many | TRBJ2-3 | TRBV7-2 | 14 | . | CASSPGIPTDTQYF | TGTGCCAGCAGCCCTGGGATTCCCACAGATACGCAGTATTTT
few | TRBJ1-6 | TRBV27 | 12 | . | CASRNYNSPLHF | TGTGCCAGCCGGAACTATAATTCACCCCTCCACTTT
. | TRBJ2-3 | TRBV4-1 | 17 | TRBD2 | CASSQEIAGGPGDTQYF | TGCGCCAGCAGCCAAGAGATCGCGGGAGGGCCAGGGGATACGCAGTATTTT
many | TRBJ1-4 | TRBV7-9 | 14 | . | CASGTTGTSEKLFF | TGTGCCAGCGGCACTACAGGGACAAGTGAAAAACTGTTTTTT
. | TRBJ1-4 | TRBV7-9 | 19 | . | CASSTRSPVFTSTNEKLFF | TGTGCCAGCAGTACCCGAAGCCCTGTATTCACGTCAACTAATGAAAAACTGTTTTTT
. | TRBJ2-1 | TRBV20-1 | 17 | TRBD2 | CSAPGTSGLSSYNEQFF | TGCAGTGCTCCCGGGACTAGCGGACTAAGCTCCTACAATGAGCAGTTCTTC
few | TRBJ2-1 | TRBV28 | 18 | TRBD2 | CASSPHEGLASIYNEQFF | TGTGCCAGCAGTCCCCATGAGGGACTAGCGTCAATCTACAATGAGCAGTTCTTC
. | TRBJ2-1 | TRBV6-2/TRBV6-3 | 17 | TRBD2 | CASSYDFLGTTYNEQFF | TGTGCCAGCAGTTACGATTTCCTCGGGACTACCTACAATGAGCAGTTCTTC
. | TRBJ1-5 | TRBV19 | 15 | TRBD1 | CASSIDGQGNQPQHF | TGTGCCAGTAGTATAGATGGACAGGGCAATCAGCCCCAGCATTTT
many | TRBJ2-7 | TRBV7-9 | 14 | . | CASSLRPTSYEQYF | TGTGCCAGCAGCTTACGGCCGACAAGCTACGAGCAGTACTTC
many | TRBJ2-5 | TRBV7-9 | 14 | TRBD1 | CASSLTGQGETQYF | TGTGCCAGCAGCCTGACAGGACAGGGAGAGACCCAGTACTTC
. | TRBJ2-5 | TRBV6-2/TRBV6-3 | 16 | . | CASRGRDGQFQETQYF | TGTGCCAGCAGAGGTCGGGATGGACAGTTCCAAGAGACCCAGTACTTC
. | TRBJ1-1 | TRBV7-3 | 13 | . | CASSLFSDTEAFF | TGTGCCAGCAGCTTATTTTCCGACACTGAAGCTTTCTTT
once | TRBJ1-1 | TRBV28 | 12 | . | CASTPGGVGAFF | TGTGCCAGCACCCCTGGGGGGGTAGGAGCTTTCTTT
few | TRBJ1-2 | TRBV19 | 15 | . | CASTSGPAGGYGYTF | TGTGCCAGTACCTCCGGCCCGGCGGGGGGATATGGCTACACCTTC
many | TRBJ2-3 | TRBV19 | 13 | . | CASSIPMGDTQYF | TGTGCCAGTAGTATACCAATGGGGGATACGCAGTATTTT
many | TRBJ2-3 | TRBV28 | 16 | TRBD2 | CASSPYGSGSTDTQYF | TGTGCCAGCAGCCCATATGGTAGCGGGAGCACAGATACGCAGTATTTT
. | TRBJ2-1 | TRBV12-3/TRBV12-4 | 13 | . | CASSLRAANEQFF | TGTGCCAGCAGTTTACGGGCAGCCAATGAGCAGTTCTTC
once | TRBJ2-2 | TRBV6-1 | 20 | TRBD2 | CASSEVRQGLAHRGAGELFF | TGTGCCAGCAGTGAAGTTCGACAGGGACTAGCCCACAGAGGCGCCGGGGAGCTGTTTTTT
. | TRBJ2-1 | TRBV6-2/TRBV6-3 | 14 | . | CASSYGETDNEQFF | TGTGCCAGCAGTTACGGGGAGACCGACAATGAGCAGTTCTTC
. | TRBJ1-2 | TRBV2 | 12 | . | CASSELGGGYTF | TGTGCCAGCAGTGAATTGGGGGGTGGCTACACCTTC
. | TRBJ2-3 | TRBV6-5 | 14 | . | CASSYARSTDTQYF | TGTGCCAGCAGTTATGCCCGAAGCACAGATACGCAGTATTTT
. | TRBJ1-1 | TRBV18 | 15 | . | CASSPNRTVNTEAFF | TGTGCCAGCTCACCAAACCGGACAGTGAACACTGAAGCTTTCTTT
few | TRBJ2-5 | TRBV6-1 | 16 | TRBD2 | CASSSNSGRPQETQYF | TGTGCCAGCAGTTCCAATAGCGGGAGGCCTCAAGAGACCCAGTACTTC
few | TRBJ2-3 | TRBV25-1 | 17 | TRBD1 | CASSAYRGQSGTDTQYF | TGTGCCAGCAGTGCCTACAGGGGGCAATCGGGCACAGATACGCAGTATTTT
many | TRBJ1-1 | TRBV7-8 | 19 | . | CASRKPPTGQGLGGAEAFF | TGTGCCAGCAGAAAGCCTCCAACCGGTCAGGGCCTGGGGGGGGCTGAAGCTTTCTTT
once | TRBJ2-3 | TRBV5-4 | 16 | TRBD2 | CASSPGGLAGGDTQYF | TGTGCCAGCAGTCCCGGCGGGCTAGCGGGGGGAGATACGCAGTATTTT
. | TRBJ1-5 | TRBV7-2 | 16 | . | CASSLDSGGARQPQHF | TGTGCCAGCAGCTTAGATTCCGGGGGTGCCCGTCAGCCCCAGCATTTT
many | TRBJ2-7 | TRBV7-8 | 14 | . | CASSWTETIYEQYF | TGTGCCAGCAGCTGGACAGAGACCATCTACGAGCAGTACTTC
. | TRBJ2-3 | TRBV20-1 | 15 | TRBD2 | CSASPLAGDPDTQYF | TGCAGTGCTAGTCCACTAGCGGGAGACCCAGATACGCAGTATTTT
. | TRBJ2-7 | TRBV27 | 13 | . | CASSLSSGHEQYF | TGTGCCAGCAGTTTATCAAGTGGACACGAGCAGTACTTC
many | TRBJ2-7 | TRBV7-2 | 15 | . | CASSLGESISYEQYF | TGTGCCAGCAGCCTAGGGGAATCGATCTCCTACGAGCAGTACTTC
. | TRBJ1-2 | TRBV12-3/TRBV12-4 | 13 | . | CASSRTELYGYTF | TGTGCCAGCAGTCGCACAGAACTCTATGGCTACACCTTC
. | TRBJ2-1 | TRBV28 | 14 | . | CASRTRSSYNEQFF | TGTGCCAGCCGAACCCGGAGTTCCTACAATGAGCAGTTCTTC
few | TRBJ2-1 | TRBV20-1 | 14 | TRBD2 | CSARPGTSGAEQFF | TGCAGTGCTAGGCCCGGGACTAGCGGGGCCGAGCAGTTCTTC
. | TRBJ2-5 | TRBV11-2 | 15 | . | CASSSSTRDQETQYF | TGTGCCAGCAGCTCAAGTACGCGTGACCAAGAGACCCAGTACTTC